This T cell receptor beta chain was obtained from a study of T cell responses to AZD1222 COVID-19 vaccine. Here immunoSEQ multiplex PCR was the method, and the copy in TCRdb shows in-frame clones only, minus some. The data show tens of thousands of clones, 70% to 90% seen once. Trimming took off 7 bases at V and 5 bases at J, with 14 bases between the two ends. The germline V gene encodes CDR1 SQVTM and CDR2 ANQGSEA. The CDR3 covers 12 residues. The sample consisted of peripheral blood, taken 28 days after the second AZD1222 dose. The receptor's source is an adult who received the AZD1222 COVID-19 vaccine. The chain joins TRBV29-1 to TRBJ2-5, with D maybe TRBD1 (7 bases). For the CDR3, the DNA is TGCAGCGGAGGACAGGCGGGGGAGACCCAGTACTTC. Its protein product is CSGGQAGETQYF.